The T cell receptor (beta chain) under discussion was sequenced for a study of graft-versus-host responses after intestinal transplantation. At the level of the study: For around 3 years after anti-thymocyte globulin induction, all recipients took tacrolimus and steroids. Study-wide results and caveats: Individuals who had graft-donor T cell macrochimerism had allografts that showed high graft-versus-host to host-versus-graft clonal ratios. Detected in recipient marrow were GvH clones, some of which were first observed in ileum or blood.

Sequencing was performed with immunoSEQ multiplex PCR; in TCRdb, only in-frame clones are kept and a portion is missing. The table records fewer than 80,000 clones, 85% to 95% of them present only once. Concerning this clone itself: Its antigen remains unidentified.

V was trimmed by 4 bases and J by 2 bases, leaving 15 bases between them. Germline V gives CDR1 MNHNY, CDR2 SVGAGI (reference sequence). The CDR3 has 16 residues. The TCR sequence derives from a human donor who was the organ donor for an intestinal transplant. Sequencing used unstimulated CD8+ T cells sorted from spleen or lymph node cells, obtained before transplant. This chain uses TRBV6-6 with TRBJ1-3, with D possibly matching TRBD1 (5 bases). CDR3 protein: CASSWGRGQAGNTIYF. In DNA form, the CDR3 reads TGTGCCAGCAGTTGGGGTAGGGGCCAGGCTGGAAACACCATATATTTT.